This T cell receptor (beta chain) appears in the sequencing data of a study of response to subunit inactivated influenza vaccine. Broader study findings: Each seasonal influenza vaccination, the authors suggested, recruits few new T cells.

TCRdb fed the RT-PCR reads into MiXCR, producing one record per CDR3 protein. The sample comprises approximately 500,000 distinct CDR3 sequences, approximately 13% of which are singletons, and roughly 13% rests with the top ten. With regard to this clonotype: Its antigen is unidentified.

CDR1 is SGHTA and CDR2 is FQGNSA in the germline V gene. The J segment lost 8 bases and the V segment lost 4 bases, leaving 5 bases of the junction unmatched. This CDR3 has 13 amino acids. Sample: PBMCs from blood, taken 35 to 45 days after vaccination. This TCR was recovered from a man aged 45 to 65 who received an inactivated influenza vaccine. The genes are TRBV7-2 and TRBJ2-1, with 7 bases lining up with TRBD1. Here the CDR3 reads CASSSLQGDEQFF. The DNA of the CDR3 is TGTGCCAGCAGCTCCCTTCAGGGGGATGAGCAGTTCTTC.